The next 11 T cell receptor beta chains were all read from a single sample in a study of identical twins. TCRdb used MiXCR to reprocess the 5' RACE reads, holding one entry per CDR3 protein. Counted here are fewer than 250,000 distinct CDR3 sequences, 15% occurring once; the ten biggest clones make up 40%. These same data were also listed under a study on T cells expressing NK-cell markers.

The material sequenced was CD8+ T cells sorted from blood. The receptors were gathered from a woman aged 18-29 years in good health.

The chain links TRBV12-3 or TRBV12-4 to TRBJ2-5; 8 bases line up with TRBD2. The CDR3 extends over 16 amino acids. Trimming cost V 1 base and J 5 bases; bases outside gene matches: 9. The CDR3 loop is CASSLGLAGVMETQYF. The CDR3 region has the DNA TGTGCCAGCAGTTTAGGGCTAGCGGGTGTAATGGAGACCCAGTACTTC.

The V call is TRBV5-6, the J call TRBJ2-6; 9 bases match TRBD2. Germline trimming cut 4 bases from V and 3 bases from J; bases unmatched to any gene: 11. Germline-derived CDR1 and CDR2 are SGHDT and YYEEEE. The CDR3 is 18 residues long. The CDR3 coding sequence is TGTGCCAGCAGCCCGGATATAGCGGGAGCGTATGGGGCCAACGTCCTGACTTTC. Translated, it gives CASSPDIAGAYGANVLTF. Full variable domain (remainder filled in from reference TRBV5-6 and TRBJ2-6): DAGVTQSPTHLIKTRGQQVTLRCSPKSGHDTVSWYQQALGQGPQFIFQYYEEEERQRGNFPDRFSGHQFPNYSSELNVNALLLGDSALYLCASSPDIAGAYGANVLTFGAGSRLTVL.

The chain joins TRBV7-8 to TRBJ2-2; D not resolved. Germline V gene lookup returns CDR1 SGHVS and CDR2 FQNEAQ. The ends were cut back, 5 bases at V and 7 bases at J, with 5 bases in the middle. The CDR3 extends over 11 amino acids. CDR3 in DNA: TGTGCCAGCAGCCCGGACGGGGAGCTGTTTTTT. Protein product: CASSPDGELFF.

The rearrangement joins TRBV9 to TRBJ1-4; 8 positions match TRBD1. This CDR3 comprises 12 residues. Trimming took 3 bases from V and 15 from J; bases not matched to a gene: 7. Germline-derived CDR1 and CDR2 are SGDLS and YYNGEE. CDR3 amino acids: CASSASGGKMFF. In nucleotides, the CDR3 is TGTGCCAGCAGCGCATCAGGGGGCAAGATGTTTTTT.

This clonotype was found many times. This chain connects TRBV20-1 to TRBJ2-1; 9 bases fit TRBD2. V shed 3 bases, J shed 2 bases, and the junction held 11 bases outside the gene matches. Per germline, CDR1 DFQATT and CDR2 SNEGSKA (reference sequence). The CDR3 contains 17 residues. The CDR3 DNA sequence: TGCAGTGCTAGGCCCCGAGGGCTAGCGGGGCCCTACAATGAGCAGTTCTTC. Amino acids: CSARPRGLAGPYNEQFF.

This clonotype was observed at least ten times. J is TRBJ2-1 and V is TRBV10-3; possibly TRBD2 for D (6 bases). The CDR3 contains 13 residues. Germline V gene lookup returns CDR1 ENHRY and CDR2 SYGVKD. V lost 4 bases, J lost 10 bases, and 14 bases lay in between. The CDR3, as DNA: TGTGCCATCAGTGCGGGAAACCTAGCGGAGCAGTTCTTC. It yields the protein CAISAGNLAEQFF.

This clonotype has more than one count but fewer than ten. The CDR3 nucleotides are TGTGCCAGACCTAATGAAAAACTGTTTTTT. Translation gives CARPNEKLFF. The V and J genes are TRBV7-9 and TRBJ1-4; D ambiguous. The CDR3 extends over 10 amino acids. V gave up 9 bases and J gave up 3 bases, with 2 bases separating them. Per the germline V gene, CDR1 is SEHNR and CDR2 is FQNEAQ (reference sequence).

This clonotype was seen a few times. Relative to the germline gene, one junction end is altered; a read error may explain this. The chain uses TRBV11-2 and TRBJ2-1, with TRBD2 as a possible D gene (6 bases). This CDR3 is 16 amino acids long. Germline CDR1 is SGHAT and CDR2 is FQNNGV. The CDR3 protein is CATSPGSGVSMTEQFF. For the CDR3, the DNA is TGTGCCACCAGCCCCGGGTCGGGAGTATCTATGACTGAGCAGTTCTTC.

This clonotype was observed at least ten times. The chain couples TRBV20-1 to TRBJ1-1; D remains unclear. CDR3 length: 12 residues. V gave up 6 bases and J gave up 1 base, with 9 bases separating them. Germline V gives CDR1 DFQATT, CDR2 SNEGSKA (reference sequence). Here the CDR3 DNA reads TGCAGTGCCGAGATGGGGAACACTGAAGCTTTCTTT. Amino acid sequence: CSAEMGNTEAFF.

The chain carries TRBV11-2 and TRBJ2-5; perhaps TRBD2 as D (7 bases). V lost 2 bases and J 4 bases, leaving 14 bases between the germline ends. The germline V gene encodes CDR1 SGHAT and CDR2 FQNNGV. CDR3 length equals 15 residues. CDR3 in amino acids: CASSLPLAGAETQYF. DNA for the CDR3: TGTGCCAGCAGCTTACCACTTGCGGGGGCAGAGACCCAGTACTTC.

The CDR3 DNA reads as TGTGCCAGCAGAGAGGAGGGGCTTCTACAAGAGACCCAGTACTTC. This sequence encodes CASREEGLLQETQYF. The chain is built from TRBV12-3 or TRBV12-4 and TRBJ2-5, with a weak D call TRBD2 (6 bases). The CDR3 has 15 amino acids. The V end was cut by 6 bases, the J end by 2 bases, with 16 bases between.